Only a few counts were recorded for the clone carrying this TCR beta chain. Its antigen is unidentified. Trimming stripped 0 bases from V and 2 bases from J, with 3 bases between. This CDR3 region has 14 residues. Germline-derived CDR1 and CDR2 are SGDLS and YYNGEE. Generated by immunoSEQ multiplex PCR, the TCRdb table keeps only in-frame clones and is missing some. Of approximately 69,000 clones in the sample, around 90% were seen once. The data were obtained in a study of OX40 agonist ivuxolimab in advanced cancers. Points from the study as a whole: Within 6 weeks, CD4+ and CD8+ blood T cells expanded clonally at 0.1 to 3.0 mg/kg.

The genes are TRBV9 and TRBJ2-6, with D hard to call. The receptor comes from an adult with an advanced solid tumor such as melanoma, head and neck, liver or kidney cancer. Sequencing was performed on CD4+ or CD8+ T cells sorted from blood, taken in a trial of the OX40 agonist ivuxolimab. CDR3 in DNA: TGTGCCAGCAGCGTAGACCCTGGGGCCAACGTCCTGACTTTC. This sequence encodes CASSVDPGANVLTF. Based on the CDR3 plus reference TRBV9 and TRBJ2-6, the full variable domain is DSGVTQTPKHLITATGQRVTLRCSPRSGDLSVYWYQQSLDQGLQFLIQYYNGEERAKGNILERFSAQQFPDLHSELNLSSLELGDSALYFCASSVDPGANVLTFGAGSRLTVL.